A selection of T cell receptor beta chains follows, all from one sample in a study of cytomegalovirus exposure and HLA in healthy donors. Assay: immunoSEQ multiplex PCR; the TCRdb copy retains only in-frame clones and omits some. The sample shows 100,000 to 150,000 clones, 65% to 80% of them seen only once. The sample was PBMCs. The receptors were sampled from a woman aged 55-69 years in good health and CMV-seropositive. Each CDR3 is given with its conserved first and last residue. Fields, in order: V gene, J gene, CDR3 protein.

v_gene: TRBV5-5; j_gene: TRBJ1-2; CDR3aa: CASSLVQGGGYTF
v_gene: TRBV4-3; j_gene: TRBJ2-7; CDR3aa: CASSQVLLAYEQYF
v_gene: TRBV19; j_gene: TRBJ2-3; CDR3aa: CASSADRGSTDTQYF
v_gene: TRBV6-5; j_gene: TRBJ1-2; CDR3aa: CASSSGQGGYTF
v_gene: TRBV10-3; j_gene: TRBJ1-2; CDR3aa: CAISVDGQRGYTF
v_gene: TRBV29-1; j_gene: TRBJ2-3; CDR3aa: CSVEGREGLPDTQYF
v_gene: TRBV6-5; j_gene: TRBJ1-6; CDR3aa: CASSYSWTGGNSPLHF
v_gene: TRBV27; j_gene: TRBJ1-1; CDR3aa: CASSSGSGNTEAFF
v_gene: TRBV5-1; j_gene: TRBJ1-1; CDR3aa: CASSLEGGGTEAFF
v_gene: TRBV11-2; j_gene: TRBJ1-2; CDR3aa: CASSLQGLSYGYTF
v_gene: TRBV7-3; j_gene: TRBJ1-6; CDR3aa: CASSPGDGSPLHF
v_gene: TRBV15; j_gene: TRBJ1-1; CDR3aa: CATSRDLGRLNTEAFF
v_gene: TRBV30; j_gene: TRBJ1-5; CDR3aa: CAWSAGTDQPQHF
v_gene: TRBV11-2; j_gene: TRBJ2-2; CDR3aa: CASSPTSGVNTGELFF
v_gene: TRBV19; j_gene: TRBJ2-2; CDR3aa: CASSNRNTGELFF
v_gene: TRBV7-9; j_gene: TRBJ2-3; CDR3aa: CASSLRGVVGDTQYF
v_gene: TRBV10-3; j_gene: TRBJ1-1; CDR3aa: CAISATGQSNTEAFF
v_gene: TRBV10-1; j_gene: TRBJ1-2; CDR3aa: CASSGTTRKYGYTF
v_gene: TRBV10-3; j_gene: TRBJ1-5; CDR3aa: CATKMTGGAGNQPQHF